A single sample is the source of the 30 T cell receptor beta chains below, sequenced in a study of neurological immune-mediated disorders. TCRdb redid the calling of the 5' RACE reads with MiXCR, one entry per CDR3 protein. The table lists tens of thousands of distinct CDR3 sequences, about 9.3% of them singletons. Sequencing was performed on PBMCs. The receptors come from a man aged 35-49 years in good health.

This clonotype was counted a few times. The CDR3 loop reads CASSFEHHYEQYF. The DNA for the CDR3 is TGTGCCAGCAGCTTTGAACACCACTACGAGCAGTACTTC. V and J are TRBV7-9 and TRBJ2-7, with D uncertain. V was trimmed by 3 bases and J by 3 bases, leaving 9 bases between them. From germline, CDR1 is SEHNR and CDR2 FQNEAQ (reference sequence). There are 13 residues in the CDR3.

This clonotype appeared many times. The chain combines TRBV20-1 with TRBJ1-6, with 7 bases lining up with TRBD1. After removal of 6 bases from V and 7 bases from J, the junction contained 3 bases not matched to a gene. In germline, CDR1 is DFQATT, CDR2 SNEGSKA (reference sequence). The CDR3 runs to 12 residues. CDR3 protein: CSAGQANSPLHF. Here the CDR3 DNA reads TGCAGTGCCGGACAGGCCAATTCACCCCTCCACTTT.

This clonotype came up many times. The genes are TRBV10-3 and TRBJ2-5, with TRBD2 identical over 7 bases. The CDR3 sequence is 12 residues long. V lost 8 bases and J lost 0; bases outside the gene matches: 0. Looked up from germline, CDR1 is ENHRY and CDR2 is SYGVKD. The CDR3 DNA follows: TGTGCCATCGGGAGGGACCAAGAGACCCAGTACTTC. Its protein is CAIGRDQETQYF.

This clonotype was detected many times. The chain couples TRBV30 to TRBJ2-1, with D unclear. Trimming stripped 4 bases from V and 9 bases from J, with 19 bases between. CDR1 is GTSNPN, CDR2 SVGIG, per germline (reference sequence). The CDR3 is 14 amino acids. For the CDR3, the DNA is TGTGCCTGGACCGGAGCAGCCTCAGTAGGTGAGCAGTTCTTC. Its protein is CAWTGAASVGEQFF.

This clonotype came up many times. CDR3 region: CSARGPVNNEQFF. CDR3 DNA sequence: TGCAGTGCTAGGGGACCGGTCAACAATGAGCAGTTCTTC. The chain has TRBV20-1 and TRBJ2-1; D possibly uses TRBD1 or TRBD2 (5 bases each). Trimming stripped 3 bases from V and 5 bases from J, with 11 bases between. The CDR3 consists of 13 residues. Germline CDR1 and CDR2: DFQATT and SNEGSKA (reference sequence).

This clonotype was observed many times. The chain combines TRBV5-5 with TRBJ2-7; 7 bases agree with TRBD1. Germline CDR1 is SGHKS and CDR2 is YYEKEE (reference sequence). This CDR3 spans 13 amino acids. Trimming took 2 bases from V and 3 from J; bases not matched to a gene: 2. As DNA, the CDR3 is TGTGCCAGCAGCTTCCCAGGGGGCTACGAGCAGTACTTC. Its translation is CASSFPGGYEQYF.

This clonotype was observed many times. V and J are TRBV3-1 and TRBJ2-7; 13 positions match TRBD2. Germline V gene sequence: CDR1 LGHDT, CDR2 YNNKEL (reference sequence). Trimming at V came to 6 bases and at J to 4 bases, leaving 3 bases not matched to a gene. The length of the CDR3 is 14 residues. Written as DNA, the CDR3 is TGTGCCAGCAGTCGGACTAGCGGGAGTTACGAGCAGTACTTC. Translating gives CASSRTSGSYEQYF.

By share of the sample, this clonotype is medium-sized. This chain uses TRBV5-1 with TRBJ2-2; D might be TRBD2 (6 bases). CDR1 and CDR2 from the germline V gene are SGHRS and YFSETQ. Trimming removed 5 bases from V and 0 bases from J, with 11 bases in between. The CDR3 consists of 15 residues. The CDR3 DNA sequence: TGCGCCAGCAGACGGGGACTCGCGAACACCGGGGAGCTGTTTTTT. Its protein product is CASRRGLANTGELFF.

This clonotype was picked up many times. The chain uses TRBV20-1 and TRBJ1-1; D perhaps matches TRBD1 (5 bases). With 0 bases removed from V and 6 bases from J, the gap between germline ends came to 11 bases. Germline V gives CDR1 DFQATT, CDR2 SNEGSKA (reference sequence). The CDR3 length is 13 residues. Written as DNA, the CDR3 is TGCAGTGCTAGAGATAGGGGTAGACCTGAAGCTTTCTTT. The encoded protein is CSARDRGRPEAFF.

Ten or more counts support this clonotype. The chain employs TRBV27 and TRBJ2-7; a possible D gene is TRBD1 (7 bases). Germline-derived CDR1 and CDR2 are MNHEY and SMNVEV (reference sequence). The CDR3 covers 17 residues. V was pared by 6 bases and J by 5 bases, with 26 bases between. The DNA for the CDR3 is TGTGCCAGCAGCTCAATCTCGGGGGACAGTAAGCCCCACGAGCAGTACTTC. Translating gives CASSSISGDSKPHEQYF.

The CDR3 coding sequence is TGTGCCAGCAGCCAAGGACTAGCGGGAGTTTACGAGCAGTACTTC. It is translated as CASSQGLAGVYEQYF. This chain uses TRBV3-1 with TRBJ2-7, with 12 positions matching TRBD2. Germline CDR1 reads LGHDT; CDR2 reads YNNKEL (reference sequence). V lost 1 base to trimming and J lost 4 bases; unmatched junction nucleotides: 2. This CDR3 is built from 15 residues.

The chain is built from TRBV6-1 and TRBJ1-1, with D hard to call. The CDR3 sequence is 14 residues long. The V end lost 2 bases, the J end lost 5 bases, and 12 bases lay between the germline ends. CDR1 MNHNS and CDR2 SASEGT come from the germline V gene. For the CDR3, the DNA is TGTGCCAGCAGTGAACAGTCGCTGGGGACTGAAGCTTTCTTT. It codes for CASSEQSLGTEAFF.

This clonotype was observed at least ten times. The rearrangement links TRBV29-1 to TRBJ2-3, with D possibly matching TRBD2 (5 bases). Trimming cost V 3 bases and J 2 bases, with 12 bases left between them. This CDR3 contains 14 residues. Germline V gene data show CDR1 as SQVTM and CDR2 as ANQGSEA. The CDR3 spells CSVDERDNTDTQYF. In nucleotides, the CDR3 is TGCAGCGTTGATGAGAGGGATAACACAGATACGCAGTATTTT.

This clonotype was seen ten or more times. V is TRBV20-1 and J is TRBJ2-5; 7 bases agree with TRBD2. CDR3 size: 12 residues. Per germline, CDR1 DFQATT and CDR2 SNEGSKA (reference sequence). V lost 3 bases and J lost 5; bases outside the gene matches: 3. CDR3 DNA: TGCAGTGCTAGGGGGGGGTATGAGACCCAGTACTTC. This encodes CSARGGYETQYF.

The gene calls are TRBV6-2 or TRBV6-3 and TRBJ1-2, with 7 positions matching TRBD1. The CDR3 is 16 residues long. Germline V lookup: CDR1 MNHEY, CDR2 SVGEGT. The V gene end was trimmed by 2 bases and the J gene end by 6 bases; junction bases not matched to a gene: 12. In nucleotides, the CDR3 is TGTGCCAGCAGTTACCCACCCGACAGGGTTTGGAATGGCTACACCTTC. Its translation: CASSYPPDRVWNGYTF.

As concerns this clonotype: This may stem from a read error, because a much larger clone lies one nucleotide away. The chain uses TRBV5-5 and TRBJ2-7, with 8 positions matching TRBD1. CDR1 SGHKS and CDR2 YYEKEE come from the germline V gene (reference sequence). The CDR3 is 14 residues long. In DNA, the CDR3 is TGTGCCAGCAGCTTCTGGACAGGGCCCTACGATCAGTACTTC. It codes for CASSFWTGPYDQYF.

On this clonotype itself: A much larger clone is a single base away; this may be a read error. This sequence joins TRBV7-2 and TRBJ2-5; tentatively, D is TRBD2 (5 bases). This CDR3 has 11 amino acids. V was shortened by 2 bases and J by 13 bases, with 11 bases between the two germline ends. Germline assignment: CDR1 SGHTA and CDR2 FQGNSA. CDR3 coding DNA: TGTGCCAGCAGCTTATATGAGGGCGTGTACTTC. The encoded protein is CASSLYEGVYF.

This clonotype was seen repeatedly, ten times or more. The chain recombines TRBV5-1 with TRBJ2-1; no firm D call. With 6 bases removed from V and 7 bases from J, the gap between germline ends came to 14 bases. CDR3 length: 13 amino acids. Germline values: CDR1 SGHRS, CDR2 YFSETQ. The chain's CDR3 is CASKNVYGNEQFF. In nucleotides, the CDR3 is TGCGCCAGCAAAAACGTATATGGGAATGAGCAGTTCTTC.

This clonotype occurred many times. CDR3 nucleotide sequence: TGCGCCAGCAGCCCAGGACAGTTTCCCACAGATACGCAGTATTTT. Translating gives CASSPGQFPTDTQYF. The chain carries TRBV5-1 and TRBJ2-3; D possibly corresponds to TRBD1 (6 bases). The CDR3 consists of 15 residues. The V end was cut by 4 bases, the J end by 2 bases, with 14 bases between. Germline V gene lookup returns CDR1 SGHRS and CDR2 YFSETQ.

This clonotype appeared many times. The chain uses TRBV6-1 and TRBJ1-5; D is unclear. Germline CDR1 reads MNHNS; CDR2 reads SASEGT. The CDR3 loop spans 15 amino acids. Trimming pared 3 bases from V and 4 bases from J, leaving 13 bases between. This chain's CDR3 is CASSEWTQKNQPQHF. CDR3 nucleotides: TGTGCCAGCAGTGAGTGGACGCAGAAAAATCAGCCCCAGCATTTT.

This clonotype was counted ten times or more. The CDR3 protein is CASSPQVAVRADTQYF. Written as DNA, the CDR3 is TGTGCCAGCTCACCACAAGTCGCGGTGAGGGCGGATACGCAGTATTTT. The rearrangement links TRBV18 to TRBJ2-3; tentative D call: TRBD2 (5 bases). Germline V CDR1 and CDR2: KGHSH, LQKENI. The CDR3 totals 16 residues. The V end lost 1 base, the J end lost 6 bases, and 17 bases lay between the germline ends.

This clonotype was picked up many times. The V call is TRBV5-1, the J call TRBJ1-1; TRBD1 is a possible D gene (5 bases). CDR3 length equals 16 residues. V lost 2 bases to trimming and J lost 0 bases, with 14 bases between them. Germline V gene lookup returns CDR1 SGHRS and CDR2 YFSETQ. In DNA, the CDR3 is TGCGCCAGCAGCTTCGGGGGTCAAAGTATGAACACTGAAGCTTTCTTT. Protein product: CASSFGGQSMNTEAFF.

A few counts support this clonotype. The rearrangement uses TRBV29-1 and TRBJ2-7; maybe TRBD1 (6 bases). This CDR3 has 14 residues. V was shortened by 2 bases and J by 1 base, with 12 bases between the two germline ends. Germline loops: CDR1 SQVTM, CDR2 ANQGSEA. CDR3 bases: TGCAGCGTTGAATCGGACAGCGATTCCTACGAGCAGTACTTC. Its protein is CSVESDSDSYEQYF.

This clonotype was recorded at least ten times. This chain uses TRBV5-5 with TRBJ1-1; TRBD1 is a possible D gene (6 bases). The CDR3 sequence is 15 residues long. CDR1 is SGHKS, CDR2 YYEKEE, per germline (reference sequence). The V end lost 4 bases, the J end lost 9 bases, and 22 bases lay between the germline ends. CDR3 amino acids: CASSQGTTVASQAFF. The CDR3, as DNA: TGTGCCAGCAGCCAGGGGACTACAGTCGCCTCCCAAGCTTTCTTT.

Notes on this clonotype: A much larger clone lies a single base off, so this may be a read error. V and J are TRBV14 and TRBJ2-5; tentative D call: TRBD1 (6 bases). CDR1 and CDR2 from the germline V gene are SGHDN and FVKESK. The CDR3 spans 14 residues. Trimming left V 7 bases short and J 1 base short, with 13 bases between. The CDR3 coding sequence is TGTGCCAGCATCCCACCGGACAGCCAAGAGACCCAGTACTTC. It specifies CASIPPDSQETQYF.

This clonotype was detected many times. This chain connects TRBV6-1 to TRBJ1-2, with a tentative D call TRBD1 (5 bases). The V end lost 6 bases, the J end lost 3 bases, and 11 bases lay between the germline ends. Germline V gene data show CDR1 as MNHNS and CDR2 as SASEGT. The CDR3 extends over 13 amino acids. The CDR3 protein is CASSTGTHYGYTF. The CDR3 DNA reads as TGTGCCAGCAGCACCGGGACCCACTATGGCTACACCTTC.

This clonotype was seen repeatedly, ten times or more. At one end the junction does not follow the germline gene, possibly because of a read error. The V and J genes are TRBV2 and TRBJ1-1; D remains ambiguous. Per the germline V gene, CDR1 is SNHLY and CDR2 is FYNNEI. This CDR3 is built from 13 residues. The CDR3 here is CASSPGRNTEAFF. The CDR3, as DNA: TGCGCCAGCAGCCCGGGTCGTAACACTGAAGCTTTCTTT.

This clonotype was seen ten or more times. The CDR3 is CSVGQRLQETQYF. CDR3 bases: TGCAGCGTGGGACAGAGACTCCAAGAGACCCAGTACTTC. The chain couples TRBV29-1 to TRBJ2-5; 7 bases are shared with TRBD1. The CDR3 extends over 13 amino acids. Germline CDR1 SQVTM, CDR2 ANQGSEA. The V and J ends lost 6 bases and 1 base, in that order; junction bases with no gene match: 5.

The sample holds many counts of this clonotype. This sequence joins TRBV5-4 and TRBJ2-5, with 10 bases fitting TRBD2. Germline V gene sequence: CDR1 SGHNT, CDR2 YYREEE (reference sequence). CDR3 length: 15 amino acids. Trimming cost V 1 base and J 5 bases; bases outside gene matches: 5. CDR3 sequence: CASSLSGGAAETQYF. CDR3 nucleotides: TGTGCCAGCAGCTTGAGCGGGGGGGCCGCGGAGACCCAGTACTTC.

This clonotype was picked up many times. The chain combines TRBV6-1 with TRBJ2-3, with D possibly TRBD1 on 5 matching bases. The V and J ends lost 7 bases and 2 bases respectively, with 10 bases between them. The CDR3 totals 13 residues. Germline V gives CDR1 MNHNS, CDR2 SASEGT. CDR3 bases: TGTGCCAGCATGCGACAGACCACAGATACGCAGTATTTT. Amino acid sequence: CASMRQTTDTQYF.